The clone carrying this TCR beta chain was picked up a small number of times. This sample is part of a study of chemoradiotherapy in HPV16-positive cancers. Germline assignment: CDR1 MNHEY and CDR2 SVGAGI. CDR3 length: 15 amino acids. V was clipped by 2 bases and J by 0 bases, with 8 bases between them. Here immunoSEQ multiplex PCR was the method, and the copy in TCRdb shows in-frame clones only, minus some. The sample holds approximately 12,000 clones, approximately 90% seen once. The V and J genes are TRBV6-5 and TRBJ1-5; no reliable D call. The sequences come from blood, collected from a patient who underwent chemoradiotherapy. The clonotype originates from a human donor with HPV-associated anogenital cancer. The CDR3 sequence is CASSYSPFSNQPQHF. CDR3 nucleotides: TGTGCCAGCAGTTACAGTCCCTTTAGCAATCAGCCCCAGCATTTT.